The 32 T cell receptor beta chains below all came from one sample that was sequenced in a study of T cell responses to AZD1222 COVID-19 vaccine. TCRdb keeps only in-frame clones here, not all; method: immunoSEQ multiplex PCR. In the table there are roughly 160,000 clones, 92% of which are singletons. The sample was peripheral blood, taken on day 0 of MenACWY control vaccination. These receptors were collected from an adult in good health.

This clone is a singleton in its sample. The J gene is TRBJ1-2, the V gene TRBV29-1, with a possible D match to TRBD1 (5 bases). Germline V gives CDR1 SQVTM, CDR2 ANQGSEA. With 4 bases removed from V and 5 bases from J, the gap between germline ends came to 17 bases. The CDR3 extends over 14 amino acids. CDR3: CSVVRLGPDYGYTF. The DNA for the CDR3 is TGCAGCGTTGTTCGGCTGGGGCCAGATTATGGCTACACCTTC.

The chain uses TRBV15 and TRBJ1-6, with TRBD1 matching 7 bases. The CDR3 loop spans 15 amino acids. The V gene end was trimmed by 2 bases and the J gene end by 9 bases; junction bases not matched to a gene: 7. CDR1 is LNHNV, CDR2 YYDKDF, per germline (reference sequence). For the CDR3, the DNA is TGTGCCACCAGCAGAACCGGACAGGTTATTTCACCCCTCCACTTT. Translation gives CATSRTGQVISPLHF.

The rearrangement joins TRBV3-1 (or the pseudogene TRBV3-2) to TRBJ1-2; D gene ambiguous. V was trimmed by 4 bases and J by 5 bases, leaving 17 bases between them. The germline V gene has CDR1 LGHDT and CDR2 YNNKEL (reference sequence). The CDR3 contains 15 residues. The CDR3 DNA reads TGTGCCAGCAGCCCAACCCGTCGGGGTACATATGGCTACACCTTC. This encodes CASSPTRRGTYGYTF.

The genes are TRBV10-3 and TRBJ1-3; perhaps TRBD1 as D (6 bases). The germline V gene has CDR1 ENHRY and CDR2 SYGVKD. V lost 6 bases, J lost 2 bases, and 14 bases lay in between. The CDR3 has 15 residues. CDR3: CAISLLGQPGNTIYF. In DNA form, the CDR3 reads TGTGCCATCAGCCTTCTCGGACAGCCTGGAAACACCATATATTTT.

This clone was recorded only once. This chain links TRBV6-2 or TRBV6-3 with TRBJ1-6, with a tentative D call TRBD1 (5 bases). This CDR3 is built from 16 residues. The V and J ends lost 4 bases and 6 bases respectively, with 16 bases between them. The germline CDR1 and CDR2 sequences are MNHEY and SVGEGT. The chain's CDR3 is CASSFFGSGGNSPLHF. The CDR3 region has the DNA TGTGCCAGCAGTTTCTTCGGGAGCGGGGGTAATTCACCCCTCCACTTT.

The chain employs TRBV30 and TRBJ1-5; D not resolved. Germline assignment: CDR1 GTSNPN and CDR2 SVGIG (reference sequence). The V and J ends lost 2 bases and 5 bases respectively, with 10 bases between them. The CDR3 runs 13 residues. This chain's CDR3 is CAWSTNTHQPQHF. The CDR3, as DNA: TGTGCCTGGAGTACCAATACCCATCAGCCCCAGCATTTT. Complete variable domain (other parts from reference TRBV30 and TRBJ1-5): SQTIHQWPATLVQPVGSPLSLECTVEGTSNPNLYWYRQAAGRGLQLLFYSVGIGQISSEVPQNLSASRPQDRQFILSSKKLLLSDSGFYLCAWSTNTHQPQHFGDGTRLSIL.

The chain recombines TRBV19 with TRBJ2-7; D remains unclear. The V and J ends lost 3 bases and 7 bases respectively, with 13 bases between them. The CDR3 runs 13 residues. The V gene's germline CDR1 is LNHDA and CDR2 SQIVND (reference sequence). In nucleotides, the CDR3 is TGTGCCAGTAGTATCTACTCGGGTAGGGAGCAGTACTTC. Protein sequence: CASSIYSGREQYF.

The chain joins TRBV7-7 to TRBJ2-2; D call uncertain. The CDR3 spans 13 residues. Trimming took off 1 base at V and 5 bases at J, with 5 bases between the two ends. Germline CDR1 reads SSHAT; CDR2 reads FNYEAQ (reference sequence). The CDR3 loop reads CASSLGRTGELFF. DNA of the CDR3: TGTGCCAGCAGCTTAGGACGGACCGGGGAGCTGTTTTTT.

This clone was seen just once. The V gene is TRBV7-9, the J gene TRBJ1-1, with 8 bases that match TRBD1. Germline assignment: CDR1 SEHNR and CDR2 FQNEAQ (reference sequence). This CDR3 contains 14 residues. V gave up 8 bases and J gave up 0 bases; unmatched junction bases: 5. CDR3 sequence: CASRTDRVNTEAFF. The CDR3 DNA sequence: TGTGCCAGCCGAACGGACAGGGTGAACACTGAAGCTTTCTTT.

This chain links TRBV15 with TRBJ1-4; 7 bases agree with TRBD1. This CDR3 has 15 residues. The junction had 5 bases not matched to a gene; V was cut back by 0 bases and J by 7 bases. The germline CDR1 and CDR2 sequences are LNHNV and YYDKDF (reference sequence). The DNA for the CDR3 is TGTGCCACCAGCAGAGATCGAGGGGGCAGTGAAAAACTGTTTTTT. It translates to CATSRDRGGSEKLFF.

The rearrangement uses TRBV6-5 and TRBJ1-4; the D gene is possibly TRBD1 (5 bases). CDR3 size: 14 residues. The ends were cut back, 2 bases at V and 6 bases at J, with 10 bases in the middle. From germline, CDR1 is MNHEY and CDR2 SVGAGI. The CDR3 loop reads CASSYTGVDEKLFF. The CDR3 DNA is TGTGCCAGCAGTTACACGGGGGTCGATGAAAAACTGTTTTTT.

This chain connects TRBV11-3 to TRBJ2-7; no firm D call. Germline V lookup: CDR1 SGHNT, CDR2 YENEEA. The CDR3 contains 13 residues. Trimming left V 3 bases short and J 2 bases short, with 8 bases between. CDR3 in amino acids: CASSLDGTYEQYF. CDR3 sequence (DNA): TGTGCCAGCAGCTTGGACGGAACCTACGAGCAGTACTTC.

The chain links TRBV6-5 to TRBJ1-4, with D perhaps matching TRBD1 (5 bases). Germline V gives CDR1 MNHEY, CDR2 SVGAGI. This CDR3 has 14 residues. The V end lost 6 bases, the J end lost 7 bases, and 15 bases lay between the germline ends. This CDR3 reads CASRPPGSREKLFF. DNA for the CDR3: TGTGCCAGCAGGCCCCCAGGGTCCCGTGAAAAACTGTTTTTT.

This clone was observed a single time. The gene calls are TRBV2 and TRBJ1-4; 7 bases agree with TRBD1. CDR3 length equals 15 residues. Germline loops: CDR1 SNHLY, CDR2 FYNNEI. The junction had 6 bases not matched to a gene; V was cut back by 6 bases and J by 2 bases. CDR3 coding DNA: TGTGCCAGCAGGACAGGGACGGGGACTAATGAAAAACTGTTTTTT. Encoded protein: CASRTGTGTNEKLFF.

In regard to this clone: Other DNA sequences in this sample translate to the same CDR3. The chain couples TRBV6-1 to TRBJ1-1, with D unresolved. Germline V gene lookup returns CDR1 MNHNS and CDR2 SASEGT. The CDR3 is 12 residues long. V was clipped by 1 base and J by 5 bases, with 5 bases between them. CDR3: CASSEVLTEAFF. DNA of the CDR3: TGTGCCAGCAGTGAAGTACTGACTGAAGCTTTCTTT.

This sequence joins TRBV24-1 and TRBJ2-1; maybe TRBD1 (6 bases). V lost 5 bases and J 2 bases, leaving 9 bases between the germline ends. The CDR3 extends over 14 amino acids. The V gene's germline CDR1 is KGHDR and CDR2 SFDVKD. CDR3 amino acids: CATSVDSTYNEQFF. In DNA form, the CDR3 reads TGTGCCACCAGTGTGGACAGTACCTACAATGAGCAGTTCTTC.

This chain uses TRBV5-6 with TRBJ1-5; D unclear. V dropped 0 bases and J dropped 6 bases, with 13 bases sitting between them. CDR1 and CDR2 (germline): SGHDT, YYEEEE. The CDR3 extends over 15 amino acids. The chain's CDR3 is CASSLAFANGQPQHF. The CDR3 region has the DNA TGTGCCAGCAGCTTGGCCTTTGCGAACGGTCAGCCCCAGCATTTT.

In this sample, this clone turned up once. The CDR3 nucleotides are TGTGCCAGCAGCCCTCGAGACGGAATGAACACTGAAGCTTTCTTT. It encodes CASSPRDGMNTEAFF. The V call is TRBV11-3, the J call TRBJ1-1; D is unclear. Looked up from germline, CDR1 is SGHNT and CDR2 is YENEEA. The CDR3 covers 15 residues. With 5 bases removed from V and 0 bases from J, the gap between germline ends came to 13 bases.

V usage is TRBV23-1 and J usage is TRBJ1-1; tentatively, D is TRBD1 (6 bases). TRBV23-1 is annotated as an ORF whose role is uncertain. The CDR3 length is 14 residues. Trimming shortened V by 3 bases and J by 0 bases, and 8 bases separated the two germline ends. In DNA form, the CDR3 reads TGCGCCAGCAGTCATAGACAGGTGAACACTGAAGCTTTCTTT. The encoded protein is CASSHRQVNTEAFF.

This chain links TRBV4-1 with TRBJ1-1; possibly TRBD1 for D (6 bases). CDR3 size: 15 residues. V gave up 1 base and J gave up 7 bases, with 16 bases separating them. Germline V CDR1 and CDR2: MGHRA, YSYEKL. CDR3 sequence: CASSQVRGSQSEAFF. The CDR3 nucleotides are TGCGCCAGCAGCCAAGTCAGGGGCAGCCAAAGTGAAGCTTTCTTT.

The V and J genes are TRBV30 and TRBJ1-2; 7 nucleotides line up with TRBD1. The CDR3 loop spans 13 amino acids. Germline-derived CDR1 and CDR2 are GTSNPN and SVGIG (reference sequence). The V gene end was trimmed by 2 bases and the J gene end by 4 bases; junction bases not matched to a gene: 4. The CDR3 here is CAWSRGQSYGYTF. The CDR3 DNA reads TGTGCCTGGAGTAGGGGACAGTCCTATGGCTACACCTTC.

The CDR3 region has the DNA TGTGCCAGCAGTGATCCCCGTTTGGGAAAACTGTTTTTT. Amino acid sequence: CASSDPRLGKLFF. The chain employs TRBV25-1 and TRBJ1-4; D is undetermined. Germline lookup yields CDR1 MGHDK and CDR2 SYGVNS. V gave up 3 bases and J gave up 10 bases, with 12 bases separating them. The CDR3 length is 13 residues.

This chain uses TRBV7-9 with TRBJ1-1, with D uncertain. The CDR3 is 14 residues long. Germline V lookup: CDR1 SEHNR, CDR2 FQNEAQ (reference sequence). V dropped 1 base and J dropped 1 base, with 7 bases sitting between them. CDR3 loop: CASSLGVENTEAFF. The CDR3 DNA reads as TGTGCCAGCAGCTTAGGCGTGGAGAACACTGAAGCTTTCTTT.

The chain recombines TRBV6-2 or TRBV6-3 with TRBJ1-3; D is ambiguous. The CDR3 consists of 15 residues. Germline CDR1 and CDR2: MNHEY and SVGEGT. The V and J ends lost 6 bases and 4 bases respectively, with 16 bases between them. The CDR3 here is CASSERVFKGNTIYF. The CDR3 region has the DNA TGTGCCAGCAGCGAACGGGTTTTCAAGGGAAACACCATATATTTT.

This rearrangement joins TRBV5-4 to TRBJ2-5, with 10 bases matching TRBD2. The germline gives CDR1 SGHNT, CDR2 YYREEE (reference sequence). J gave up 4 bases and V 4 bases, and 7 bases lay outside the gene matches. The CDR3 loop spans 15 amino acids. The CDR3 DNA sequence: TGTGCCAGCAGCCTTAAGCGGGAGGGGGGAGAGACCCAGTACTTC. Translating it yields CASSLKREGGETQYF.

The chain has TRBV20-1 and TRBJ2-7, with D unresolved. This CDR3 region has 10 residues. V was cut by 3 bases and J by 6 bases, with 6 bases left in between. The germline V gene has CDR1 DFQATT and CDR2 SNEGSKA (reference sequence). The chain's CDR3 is CSASFGEQYF. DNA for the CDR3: TGCAGTGCTAGCTTTGGCGAGCAGTACTTC.

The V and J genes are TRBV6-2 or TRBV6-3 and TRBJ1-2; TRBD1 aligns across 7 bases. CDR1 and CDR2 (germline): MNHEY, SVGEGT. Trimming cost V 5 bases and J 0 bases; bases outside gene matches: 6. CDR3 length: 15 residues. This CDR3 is CASSPRQGANYGYTF. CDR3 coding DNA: TGTGCCAGCAGTCCCCGACAGGGAGCTAACTATGGCTACACCTTC.

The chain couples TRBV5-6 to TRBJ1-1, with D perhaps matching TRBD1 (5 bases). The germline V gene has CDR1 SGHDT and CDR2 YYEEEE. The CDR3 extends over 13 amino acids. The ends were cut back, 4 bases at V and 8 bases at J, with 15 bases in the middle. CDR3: CASSRTVGEEAFF. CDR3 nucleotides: TGTGCCAGCAGCCGGACCGTAGGGGAAGAAGCTTTCTTT.

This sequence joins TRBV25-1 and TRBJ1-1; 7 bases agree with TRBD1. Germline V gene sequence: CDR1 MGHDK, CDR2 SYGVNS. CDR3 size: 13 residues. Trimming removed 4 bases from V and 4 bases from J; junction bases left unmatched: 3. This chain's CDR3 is CASSGQGGTEAFF. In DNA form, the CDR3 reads TGTGCCAGCAGTGGGCAGGGGGGCACTGAAGCTTTCTTT.

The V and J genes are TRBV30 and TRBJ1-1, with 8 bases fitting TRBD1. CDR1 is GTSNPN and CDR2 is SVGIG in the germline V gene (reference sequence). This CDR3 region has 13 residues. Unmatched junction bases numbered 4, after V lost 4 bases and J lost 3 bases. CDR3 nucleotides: TGTGCCTGGACTCAGGGGGCGTACACTGAAGCTTTCTTT. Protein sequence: CAWTQGAYTEAFF.

The CDR3, as DNA: TGTGCCAGCAGCCTGGGTAGAGCCTACGAGCAGTACTTC. Translation gives CASSLGRAYEQYF. The chain links TRBV5-4 to TRBJ2-7; no reliable D call. Deletions cut 4 bases from V and 2 bases from J, with 10 bases between. This CDR3 is 13 amino acids long. In germline, CDR1 is SGHNT, CDR2 YYREEE (reference sequence).

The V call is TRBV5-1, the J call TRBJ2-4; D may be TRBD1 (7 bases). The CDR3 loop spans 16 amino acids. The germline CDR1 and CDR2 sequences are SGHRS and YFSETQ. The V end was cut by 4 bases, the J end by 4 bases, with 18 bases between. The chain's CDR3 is CASSPLEGARKNIQYF. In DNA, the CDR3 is TGCGCCAGCAGCCCCTTGGAGGGGGCGAGAAAAAACATTCAGTACTTC.